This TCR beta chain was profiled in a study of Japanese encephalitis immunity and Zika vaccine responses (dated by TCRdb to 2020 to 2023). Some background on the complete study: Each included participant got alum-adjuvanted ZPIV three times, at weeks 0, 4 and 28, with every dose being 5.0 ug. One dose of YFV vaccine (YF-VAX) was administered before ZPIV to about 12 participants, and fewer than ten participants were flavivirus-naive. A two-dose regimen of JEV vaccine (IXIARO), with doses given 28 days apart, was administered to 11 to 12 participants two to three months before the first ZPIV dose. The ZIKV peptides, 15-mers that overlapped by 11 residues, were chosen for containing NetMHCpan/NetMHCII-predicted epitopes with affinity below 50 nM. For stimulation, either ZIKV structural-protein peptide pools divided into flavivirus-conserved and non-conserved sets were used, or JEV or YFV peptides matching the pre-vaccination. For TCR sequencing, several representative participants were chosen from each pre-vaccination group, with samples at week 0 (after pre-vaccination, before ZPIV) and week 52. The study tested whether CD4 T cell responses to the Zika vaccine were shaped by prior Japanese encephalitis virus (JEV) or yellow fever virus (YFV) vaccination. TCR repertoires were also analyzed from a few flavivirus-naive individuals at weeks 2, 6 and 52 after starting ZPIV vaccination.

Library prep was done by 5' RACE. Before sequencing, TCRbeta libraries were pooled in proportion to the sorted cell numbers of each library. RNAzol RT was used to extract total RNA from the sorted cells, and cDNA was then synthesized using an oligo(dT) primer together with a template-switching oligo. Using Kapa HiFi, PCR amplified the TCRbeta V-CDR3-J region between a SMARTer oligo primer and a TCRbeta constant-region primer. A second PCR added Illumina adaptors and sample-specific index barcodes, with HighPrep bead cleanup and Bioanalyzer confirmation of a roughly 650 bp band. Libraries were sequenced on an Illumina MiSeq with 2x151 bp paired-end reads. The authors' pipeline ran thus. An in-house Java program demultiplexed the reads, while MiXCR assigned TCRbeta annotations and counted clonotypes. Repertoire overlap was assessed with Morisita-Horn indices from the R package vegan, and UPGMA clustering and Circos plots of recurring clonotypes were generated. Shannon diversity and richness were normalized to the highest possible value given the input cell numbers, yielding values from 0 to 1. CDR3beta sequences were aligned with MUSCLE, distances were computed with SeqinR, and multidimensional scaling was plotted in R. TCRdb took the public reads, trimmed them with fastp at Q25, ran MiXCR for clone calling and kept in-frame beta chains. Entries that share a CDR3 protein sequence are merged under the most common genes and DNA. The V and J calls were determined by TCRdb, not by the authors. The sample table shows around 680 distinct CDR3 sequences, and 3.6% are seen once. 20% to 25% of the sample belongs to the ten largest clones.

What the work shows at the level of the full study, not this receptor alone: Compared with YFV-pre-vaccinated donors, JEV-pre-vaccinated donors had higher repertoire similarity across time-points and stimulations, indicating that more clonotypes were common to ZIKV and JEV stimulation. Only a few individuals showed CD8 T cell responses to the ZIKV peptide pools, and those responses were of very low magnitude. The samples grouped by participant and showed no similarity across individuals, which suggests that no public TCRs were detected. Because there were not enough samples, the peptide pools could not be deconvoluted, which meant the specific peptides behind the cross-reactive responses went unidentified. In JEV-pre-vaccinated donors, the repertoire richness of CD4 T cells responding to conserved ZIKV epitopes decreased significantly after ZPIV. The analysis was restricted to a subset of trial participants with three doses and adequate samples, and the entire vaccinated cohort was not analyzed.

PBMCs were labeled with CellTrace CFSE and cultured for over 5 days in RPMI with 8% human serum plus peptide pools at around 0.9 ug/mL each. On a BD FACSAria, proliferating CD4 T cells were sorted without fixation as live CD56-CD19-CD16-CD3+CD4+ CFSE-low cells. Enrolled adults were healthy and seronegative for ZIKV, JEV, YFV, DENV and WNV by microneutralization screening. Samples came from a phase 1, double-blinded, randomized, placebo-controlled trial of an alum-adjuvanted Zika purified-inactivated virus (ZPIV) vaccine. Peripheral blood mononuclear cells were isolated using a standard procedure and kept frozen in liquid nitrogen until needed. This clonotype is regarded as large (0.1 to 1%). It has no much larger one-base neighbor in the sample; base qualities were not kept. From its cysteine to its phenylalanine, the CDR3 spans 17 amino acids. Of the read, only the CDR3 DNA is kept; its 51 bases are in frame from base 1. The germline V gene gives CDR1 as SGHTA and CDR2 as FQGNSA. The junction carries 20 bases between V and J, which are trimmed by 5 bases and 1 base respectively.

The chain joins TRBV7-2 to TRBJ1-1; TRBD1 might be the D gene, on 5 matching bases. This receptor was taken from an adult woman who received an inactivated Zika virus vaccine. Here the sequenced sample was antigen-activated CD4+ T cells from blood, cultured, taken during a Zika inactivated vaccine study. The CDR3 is CASSLWGGDGGNTEAFF. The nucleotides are TGTGCCAGCAGCCTGTGGGGTGGGGATGGGGGGAACACTGAAGCTTTCTTT.